This TCR beta chain was sequenced in a study of blood T cells in healthy people across ages. General study points: There were more naive CD4+ cells and higher diversity in long-lived donors than in aged donors. Age advanced and TCR beta diversity per million T cells fell, roughly linearly.

It was with a sample-barcoded 5' primer and a J-beta primer mix that a second PCR of roughly 7 to 11 cycles was run. Every single cDNA molecule received a tag from a template-switch adaptor with 12 random nucleotides. TCRdb redid the calling of the 5' RACE reads with MiXCR, one entry per CDR3 protein. The sample contains 1,800,000 or so distinct CDR3 sequences, about two fifths of which appear only once. Extracted total RNA amounted to at least 5.5 micrograms for each sample. CDR1 and CDR2 from the germline V gene are SGHRS and YFSETQ. V shed 1 base and J shed 0 bases, with 16 bases lying between them. This CDR3 spans 17 amino acids. A remark on this clonotype: What it binds is not known.

The J gene is TRBJ1-1, the V gene TRBV5-1; possible D gene TRBD1, 6 bases. The sequenced sample consisted of blood. The TCR was taken from a human donor in good health. The CDR3 nucleotides read TGCGCCAGCAGCTTGTTTCCGAGGACAGACATGAACACTGAAGCTTTCTTT. This encodes CASSLFPRTDMNTEAFF.